The 7 T cell receptor beta chains listed next were all sequenced from one sample in a study of T cells in Graves' hyperthyroidism and ophthalmopathy. Researchers took RNA transcripts and amplified the TCR beta CDR3 regions from them. An initial round of RT-PCR targeting the TCR CDR3 relied on the HTBI primer set. TCRdb passed the multiplex PCR reads through MiXCR, listing each CDR3 protein once. Of roughly 380,000 distinct CDR3 sequences listed, approximately 13% are singletons. The sequencing sample was made of blood. These receptors all stem from a woman aged 55-75 years with Graves' hyperthyroidism.

This clonotype was seen at least ten times. The chain couples TRBV20-1 to TRBJ2-5; D tentatively fits TRBD1 or TRBD2 (7 bases each). The CDR3 covers 15 residues. The germline V gene has CDR1 DFQATT and CDR2 SNEGSKA (reference sequence). Trimming cost V 3 bases and J 5 bases, with 19 bases left between them. The CDR3: CSASRGGILGETQYF. In nucleotides, the CDR3 is TGCAGTGCTAGCAGGGGGGGGATCTTGGGGGAGACCCAGTACTTC.

This clonotype was detected many times. The rearrangement uses TRBV7-8 and TRBJ2-1, with D perhaps TRBD1 (5 bases). CDR1 SGHVS and CDR2 FQNEAQ come from the germline V gene. The V and J ends lost 1 base and 6 bases respectively, with 7 bases between them. This CDR3 spans 13 amino acids. The CDR3 bases are TGTGCCAGCAGCTTAGTAGACAGCAATGAGCAGTTCTTC. Translation gives CASSLVDSNEQFF.

This clonotype turned up a few times. V is TRBV27 and J is TRBJ2-5, with D possibly matching TRBD1 (6 bases). CDR3 size: 14 residues. The germline V and J ends were trimmed by 5 bases and 3 bases, with 13 bases remaining between them. Germline V gene sequence: CDR1 MNHEY, CDR2 SMNVEV (reference sequence). The CDR3: CASSLRDKKETQYF. For the CDR3, the DNA is TGTGCCAGCAGTCTCCGGGACAAGAAAGAGACCCAGTACTTC.

There are many counts of this clonotype. The rearrangement links TRBV11-3 to TRBJ2-5; 9 bases are shared with TRBD1. Germline loops: CDR1 SGHNT, CDR2 YENEEA. V lost 4 bases, J lost 10 bases, and 1 base stayed unmatched. CDR3 size: 11 residues. The CDR3 loop is CASSSDRGQYF. The CDR3 DNA follows: TGTGCCAGCAGCTCGGACAGGGGCCAGTACTTC.

The chain recombines TRBV9 with TRBJ2-1, with 8 bases lining up with TRBD2. Germline assignment: CDR1 SGDLS and CDR2 YYNGEE. The CDR3 runs 16 residues. After removal of 2 bases from V and 10 bases from J, the junction contained 14 bases not matched to a gene. The CDR3: CASSVAASGSAGEQFF. Written as DNA, the CDR3 is TGTGCCAGCAGCGTGGCGGCTAGCGGGTCCGCCGGCGAGCAGTTCTTC.

This clonotype was seen repeatedly, ten times or more. Mismatch with germline at one junction end may stem from a read error. The chain carries TRBV7-7 and TRBJ2-3; D is unresolved. The CDR3 runs to 14 residues. Germline-derived CDR1 and CDR2 are SSHAT and FNYEAQ (reference sequence). CDR3 DNA sequence: TGTGCTAGCAGCCCGAGCCCCAACACAGATACGCAGTATTTT. It codes for CASSPSPNTDTQYF.

This chain uses TRBV6-5 with TRBJ2-7; 11 nucleotides agree with TRBD1. This CDR3 has 18 residues. The germline V gene has CDR1 MNHEY and CDR2 SVGAGI. V lost 0 bases to trimming and J lost 5 bases; unmatched junction nucleotides: 12. The CDR3 is CASSYSFFGTGGKDEQYF. The CDR3 DNA sequence: TGTGCCAGCAGTTACTCGTTTTTTGGGACAGGGGGGAAGGACGAGCAGTACTTC.